This entry lists 21 T cell receptor beta chains sequenced from one sample in a study of blood T cells in healthy people across ages. Using a J-beta primer mix together with a sample-barcoded 5' primer, a second PCR was run for roughly 6 to 12 cycles. TCRdb re-called the 5' RACE reads through MiXCR, storing one row per CDR3 protein. The table lists 790,000 or so distinct CDR3 sequences, 35% to 60% of them singletons. The sequenced sample was blood. These receptors originate from a man older than 75 in good health.

This chain uses TRBV10-3 with TRBJ1-2; D not resolved. Trimming left V 7 bases short and J 7 bases short, with 19 bases between. The CDR3 covers 14 residues. Germline V CDR1 and CDR2: ENHRY, SYGVKD. This chain's CDR3 is CAIKFEDQSGGYTF. For the CDR3, the DNA is TGTGCCATCAAATTTGAGGATCAGAGTGGTGGCTACACCTTC.

The rearrangement joins TRBV4-3 to TRBJ2-1, with unresolved D. CDR1 and CDR2 from the germline V gene are LGHNA and YSLEER. This CDR3 region has 16 residues. V lost 0 bases and J 6 bases, leaving 15 bases between the germline ends. The DNA of the CDR3 is TGCGCCAGCAGCCAAGATTGGAGCAGATGGGTCAATGAGCAGTTCTTC. This gives the protein CASSQDWSRWVNEQFF.

CDR3 DNA: TGCGCCAGCAACCCTTACGGGAGGGCCGTCAATGAGCAGTACTTC. The encoded protein is CASNPYGRAVNEQYF. The chain links TRBV4-1 to TRBJ2-5; 8 bases are shared with TRBD2. This CDR3 contains 15 residues. With 7 bases clipped from V and 11 bases from J, the junction kept 18 bases outside the gene matches. The V gene's germline CDR1 is MGHRA and CDR2 YSYEKL.

V and J are TRBV5-1 and TRBJ1-6, with a weak D call TRBD1 (6 bases). V was clipped by 4 bases and J by 10 bases, with 15 bases between them. The germline V gene has CDR1 SGHRS and CDR2 YFSETQ. CDR3 size: 14 residues. The CDR3 bases are TGCGCCAGCAGCCCACTCCAGGGGAACTCACCCCTCCACTTT. Translated: CASSPLQGNSPLHF.

This clonotype appeared a few times. The V call is TRBV6-2 or TRBV6-3, the J call TRBJ2-7; 9 bases line up with TRBD1. The CDR3 has 14 residues. The V segment lost 10 bases and the J segment 1 base; nucleotides outside the gene matches: 8. The germline V gene has CDR1 MNHEY and CDR2 SVGEGT. The CDR3 region is CATHLGQGSYEQYF. CDR3 bases: TGTGCCACCCACCTAGGACAGGGGTCCTACGAGCAGTACTTC.

In its sample, this clonotype was seen many times. CDR3 loop: CASSLQQGPSAEQYF. CDR3 DNA: TGCGCCAGCAGCTTGCAACAGGGGCCGTCAGCAGAGCAGTACTTC. The chain recombines TRBV5-1 with TRBJ2-7, with 7 bases lining up with TRBD1. The junction had 11 bases not matched to a gene; V was cut back by 1 base and J by 7 bases. CDR1 is SGHRS and CDR2 is YFSETQ in the germline V gene. The CDR3 length is 15 residues.

V and J are TRBV28 and TRBJ2-7, with D tentatively TRBD1 or TRBD2 (5 bases each). The CDR3 is 15 residues long. Trimming removed 4 bases from V and 2 bases from J, with 15 bases in between. In germline, CDR1 is MDHEN, CDR2 SYDVKM. CDR3 region: CASSSAEGWAYEQYF. The CDR3 DNA sequence: TGTGCCAGCAGTTCTGCCGAGGGGTGGGCCTACGAGCAGTACTTC.

This clonotype came up many times. V and J are TRBV3-1 and TRBJ1-5; D remains ambiguous. V lost 2 bases to trimming and J lost 7 bases, with 15 bases between them. CDR1 and CDR2 (germline): LGHDT, YNNKEL (reference sequence). The CDR3 runs 15 residues. CDR3 nucleotides: TGTGCCAGCAGCCAAAACCCGGGTTCCGGACAGCCCCAGCATTTT. Translation: CASSQNPGSGQPQHF.

This clonotype was detected many times. The rearrangement joins TRBV20-1 to TRBJ2-3, with 7 bases lining up with TRBD2. Looked up from germline, CDR1 is DFQATT and CDR2 is SNEGSKA (reference sequence). The CDR3 covers 15 residues. The V gene end was trimmed by 0 bases and the J gene end by 0 bases; junction bases not matched to a gene: 3. CDR3: CSARDPGGSTDTQYF. The CDR3 bases are TGCAGTGCTAGAGATCCCGGGGGGAGCACAGATACGCAGTATTTT.

This clonotype was picked up many times. The CDR3 reads CASSLGVSDLEQYF. The CDR3 DNA follows: TGCGCCAGCAGCTTGGGGGTGAGTGATTTGGAGCAGTACTTC. This rearrangement joins TRBV5-1 to TRBJ2-7, with D unresolved. The germline V and J ends were trimmed by 0 bases and 7 bases, with 14 bases remaining between them. Germline V CDR1 and CDR2: SGHRS, YFSETQ. This CDR3 has 14 amino acids.

A single count supports this clonotype. CDR3 loop: CASRSTGSAFETQYF. The CDR3, as DNA: TGTGCCAGCAGATCGACAGGGAGTGCTTTCGAGACCCAGTACTTC. The chain has TRBV6-5 and TRBJ2-4; 7 bases are shared with TRBD1. The J call may be faulty, since TRBJ2-5 better matches the DNA end. There are 15 residues in the CDR3. Per germline, CDR1 MNHEY and CDR2 SVGAGI.

The genes are TRBV28 and TRBJ2-3; D gene uncertain. CDR1 and CDR2 (germline): MDHEN, SYDVKM. With 5 bases removed from V and 6 bases from J, the gap between germline ends came to 9 bases. The CDR3 loop spans 12 amino acids. This chain's CDR3 is CASSPFEDTQYF. CDR3 DNA: TGTGCCAGCAGTCCGTTTGAGGATACGCAGTATTTT.

This rearrangement joins TRBV20-1 to TRBJ2-1, with 11 bases fitting TRBD2. CDR1 and CDR2 from the germline V gene are DFQATT and SNEGSKA (reference sequence). J gave up 4 bases and V 2 bases, and 7 bases lay outside the gene matches. The length of the CDR3 is 16 residues. In DNA form, the CDR3 reads TGCAGTGCTAGACAGAGACTAGCGGGGATATACAATGAGCAGTTCTTC. It encodes CSARQRLAGIYNEQFF.

The V and J genes are TRBV14 and TRBJ1-5, with TRBD1 as a possible D gene (6 bases). The germline V gene encodes CDR1 SGHDN and CDR2 FVKESK. Trimming left V 3 bases short and J 4 bases short, with 10 bases between. The CDR3 is 14 amino acids. The CDR3 coding sequence is TGTGCCAGCAGCCAGCTAGGGGGGAATCAGCCCCAGCATTTT. It translates to CASSQLGGNQPQHF.

This clonotype was recorded at least ten times. The chain carries TRBV2 and TRBJ1-5; D uncertain. The CDR3 consists of 15 residues. V was cut by 3 bases and J by 0 bases, with 9 bases left in between. In germline, CDR1 is SNHLY, CDR2 FYNNEI. As DNA, the CDR3 is TGTGCCAGCAGTGAGGCAGGATATAGCAATCAGCCCCAGCATTTT. Translation gives CASSEAGYSNQPQHF.

The chain is built from TRBV9 and TRBJ1-1; possibly TRBD1 for D (6 bases). Germline CDR1 and CDR2: SGDLS and YYNGEE. The CDR3 has 15 residues. The V gene lost 0 bases and the J gene lost 1 base, with 10 bases spanning the gap. The DNA for the CDR3 is TGTGCCAGCAGCGTAGTAGGGGGGGGGAACACTGAAGCTTTCTTT. It is translated as CASSVVGGGNTEAFF.

This clonotype was counted at least ten times. The gene calls are TRBV10-3 and TRBJ2-3; maybe TRBD1 (6 bases). This CDR3 contains 13 residues. Germline values: CDR1 ENHRY, CDR2 SYGVKD. V lost 10 bases and J 7 bases, leaving 18 bases between the germline ends. This chain's CDR3 is CATEQGPGNTQYF. The CDR3 region has the DNA TGTGCCACCGAACAGGGTCCGGGTAATACGCAGTATTTT.

The V gene is TRBV29-1, the J gene TRBJ2-7; 9 bases are a match to TRBD2. V was pared by 7 bases and J by 1 base, with 11 bases of the junction left unmatched. The CDR3 loop spans 15 amino acids. The germline V gene encodes CDR1 SQVTM and CDR2 ANQGSEA. As DNA, the CDR3 is TGCAGCGGTGTCCAGAATAGCGGGAGTTCCTACGAGCAGTACTTC. Residues: CSGVQNSGSSYEQYF.

This chain joins TRBV2 and TRBJ1-5; 7 bases are shared with TRBD1. This CDR3 spans 17 amino acids. Germline V gives CDR1 SNHLY, CDR2 FYNNEI. V lost 3 bases, J lost 0 bases, and 8 bases stayed unmatched. CDR3 nucleotides: TGTGCCAGCAGTGATGCGGGACAGCTTTATAGCAATCAGCCCCAGCATTTT. Protein: CASSDAGQLYSNQPQHF.

This clonotype was observed a few times. The V and J genes are TRBV6-6 and TRBJ2-7; TRBD2 matches at 8 bases. This CDR3 has 17 residues. The V gene end was trimmed by 5 bases and the J gene end by 4 bases; junction bases not matched to a gene: 16. Germline loops: CDR1 MNHNY, CDR2 SVGAGI (reference sequence). CDR3 DNA sequence: TGTGCCAGCAGTACCTCAGATCAAAGCGGGAGAGGGTACGAGCAGTACTTC. Amino acid sequence: CASSTSDQSGRGYEQYF.

This chain joins TRBV7-3 and TRBJ2-1; D may be TRBD1 or TRBD2 (5 bases each). The CDR3 contains 16 residues. V was shortened by 0 bases and J by 2 bases, with 11 bases between the two germline ends. Germline V gene lookup returns CDR1 SGHTA and CDR2 FQGTGA. The CDR3 nucleotides read TGTGCCAGCAGCTTAACGCCCGGGACGGCCTACAATGAGCAGTTCTTC. This codes for CASSLTPGTAYNEQFF.